The clone carrying this T cell receptor beta chain was counted a few times. As yet, its antigen is unknown. The extraction recovered at least 6 micrograms of total RNA per sample. Primed by a sample-barcoded 5' primer and a J-beta primer mix, a second PCR proceeded for 7 to 11 cycles. Each CDR3 protein is one row after TCRdb ran MiXCR on the 5' RACE reads. Counted here are roughly 2 million distinct CDR3 sequences, just under 50% occurring once; the ten biggest clones make up approximately 2%. The data were taken from a study of blood T cells in healthy people across ages. Germline CDR1 reads KGHSH; CDR2 reads LQKENI. The CDR3 is 15 amino acids. V dropped 1 base and J dropped 0 bases, with 8 bases sitting between them. Broader study findings: Both higher diversity and more naive CD4+ cells marked long-lived donors when set against aged donors.

The sample was blood. The sequence derives from a woman aged 40 to 50 in good health. The chain couples TRBV18 to TRBJ2-3; D is undetermined. CDR3 loop: CASSPRPQSTDTQYF. Written as DNA, the CDR3 is TGTGCCAGCTCACCACGACCCCAGAGCACAGATACGCAGTATTTT.